These 19 T cell receptor beta chains share one sample of origin, sequenced in a study of beta chain features in type 1 diabetes. The study reverse transcribed the entire isolated RNA, so it sequenced expressed TCRB transcripts. The data were produced by immunoSEQ multiplex PCR, yet TCRdb's version contains in-frame clones alone and is incomplete. The table records about half a million clones, more than 9.5% of them present only once. The sequenced sample consisted of naive CD4+ T cells from blood. The receptor set was obtained from a woman younger than 30 in good health.

This clone appeared a few times. The V call is TRBV7-9, the J call TRBJ1-1, with 8 bases matching TRBD1. J gave up 3 bases and V 2 bases, and 5 bases lay outside the gene matches. Germline V gives CDR1 SEHNR, CDR2 FQNEAQ (reference sequence). The CDR3 loop spans 15 amino acids. Here the CDR3 DNA reads TGTGCCAGCAGCTTACCGGACAGGGAGCACACTGAAGCTTTCTTT. Its translation: CASSLPDREHTEAFF.

The chain has TRBV18 and TRBJ2-3; no definite D call. V was clipped by 4 bases and J by 2 bases, with 7 bases between them. CDR1 KGHSH and CDR2 LQKENI come from the germline V gene. The CDR3 has 13 amino acids. DNA for the CDR3: TGTGCCAGCTCACGCGAAATCACAGATACGCAGTATTTT. Protein product: CASSREITDTQYF.

The J gene is TRBJ1-5, the V gene TRBV30; D is ambiguous. With 3 bases removed from V and 0 bases from J, the gap between germline ends came to 12 bases. The CDR3 spans 15 residues. Per the germline V gene, CDR1 is GTSNPN and CDR2 is SVGIG (reference sequence). CDR3 in amino acids: CAWSARGYSNQPQHF. For the CDR3, the DNA is TGTGCCTGGAGCGCACGGGGTTATAGCAATCAGCCCCAGCATTTT.

The chain links TRBV7-3 to TRBJ2-3, with D maybe TRBD2 (6 bases). Looked up from germline, CDR1 is SGHTA and CDR2 is FQGTGA. V lost 1 base and J 6 bases, leaving 14 bases between the germline ends. This CDR3 is built from 15 residues. The CDR3 sequence is CASSLITTSRDTQYF. The CDR3 nucleotides are TGTGCCAGCAGCTTAATTACGACTAGTCGGGATACGCAGTATTTT.

This clone was observed a few times. This chain connects TRBV23-1 to TRBJ2-6; the D gene is possibly TRBD1 (6 bases). TRBV23-1 is known as an ORF, though its function is uncertain. Trimming left V 4 bases short and J 0 bases short, with 13 bases between. The CDR3 runs 17 residues. In DNA, the CDR3 is TGCGCCAGCAGTCCTTGTACAGGGAACTCTGGGGCCAACGTCCTGACTTTC. This encodes CASSPCTGNSGANVLTF.

The chain employs TRBV7-3 and TRBJ2-5, with D tentatively TRBD1 (6 bases). The J call is uncertain, as TRBJ2-7 better fits the DNA end. CDR1 is SGHTA and CDR2 is FQGTGA in the germline V gene. The CDR3 spans 13 residues. The CDR3 DNA is TGTGCCAGCAGCCAGGGGCTAGGGGCCGAGCAGTACTTC. Translated: CASSQGLGAEQYF.

The chain recombines TRBV20-1 with TRBJ2-3, with 13 bases aligning to TRBD2. Germline V gene sequence: CDR1 DFQATT, CDR2 SNEGSKA (reference sequence). This CDR3 spans 11 amino acids. The V gene end was trimmed by 4 bases and the J gene end by 14 bases; junction bases not matched to a gene: 3. The DNA of the CDR3 is TGCAGTGCTAAAACTAGCGGGAGGGGGTATTTT. Protein: CSAKTSGRGYF.

The V and J genes are TRBV19 and TRBJ2-4, with D possibly TRBD1 on 5 matching bases. The CDR3 loop spans 14 amino acids. The germline gives CDR1 LNHDA, CDR2 SQIVND (reference sequence). The V end was cut by 6 bases, the J end by 0 bases, with 9 bases between. CDR3 in DNA: TGTGCCAGTAGGGACAACCTAGCCAAAAACATTCAGTACTTC. Its translation is CASRDNLAKNIQYF.

V is TRBV5-1 and J is TRBJ1-2; possibly TRBD1 for D (5 bases). The CDR3 is made up of 13 amino acids. The germline V gene has CDR1 SGHRS and CDR2 YFSETQ. V was clipped by 5 bases and J by 2 bases, with 10 bases between them. The CDR3: CASSPGLNYGYTF. The CDR3 DNA reads TGCGCCAGCAGTCCGGGACTGAACTATGGCTACACCTTC. The complete variable domain, with remaining parts taken from reference TRBV5-1 and TRBJ1-2, reads KAGVTQTPRYLIKTRGQQVTLSCSPISGHRSVSWYQQTPGQGLQFLFEYFSETQRNKGNFPGRFSGRQFSNSRSEMNVSTLELGDSALYLCASSPGLNYGYTFGSGTRLTVV.

The genes are TRBV4-1 and TRBJ1-2; D is possibly TRBD1 (5 bases). V was pared by 4 bases and J by 8 bases, with 17 bases between. The CDR3 runs to 14 residues. Germline V gene lookup returns CDR1 MGHRA and CDR2 YSYEKL. CDR3 nucleotides: TGCGCCAGCAGCCGTGGGCAGGGAGTCGAAGGCTACACCTTC. It is translated as CASSRGQGVEGYTF.

This clone showed up just a few times. This chain joins TRBV7-9 and TRBJ1-1; possible D gene TRBD1, 5 bases. Germline V CDR1 and CDR2: SEHNR, FQNEAQ (reference sequence). V lost 5 bases, J lost 7 bases, and 17 bases lay in between. The CDR3 length is 14 residues. The CDR3 DNA reads TGTGCCAGCAGCCAGGGACGAGACAGCGTTGAAGCTTTCTTT. Translation gives CASSQGRDSVEAFF.

This clone was counted only a few times. The chain uses TRBV5-1 and TRBJ2-3; D remains unclear. The V gene's germline CDR1 is SGHRS and CDR2 YFSETQ. V dropped 2 bases and J dropped 0 bases, with 10 bases sitting between them. The CDR3 covers 15 residues. The DNA for the CDR3 is TGCGCCAGCAGCTTCCGTCTCCAAAGCACAGATACGCAGTATTTT. Its translation is CASSFRLQSTDTQYF.

In this sample, this clone turned up a few times. The chain employs TRBV15 and TRBJ1-2; D is unclear. CDR1 is LNHNV, CDR2 YYDKDF, per germline (reference sequence). The CDR3 sequence is 19 residues long. Trimming cost V 4 bases and J 3 bases, with 27 bases left between them. The CDR3 coding sequence is TGTGCCACCAGCAAAATTGCCCTGAAAGGTCGAGCGGTTCACTATGGCTACACCTTC. Translating gives CATSKIALKGRAVHYGYTF.

This rearrangement joins TRBV7-9 to TRBJ2-5; the match to TRBD1 covers 8 bases. The germline gives CDR1 SEHNR, CDR2 FQNEAQ (reference sequence). The trim removed 5 bases at V and 7 bases at J, leaving 9 bases unmatched. The CDR3 is 14 residues long. The CDR3 here is CASSQGQAQGTQYF. The CDR3 DNA is TGTGCCAGCAGCCAGGGACAGGCACAGGGGACCCAGTACTTC.

There are a few counts of this clone. The rearrangement uses TRBV25-1 and TRBJ2-1, with 9 positions matching TRBD1. From germline, CDR1 is MGHDK and CDR2 SYGVNS. The CDR3 extends over 13 amino acids. V trimming: 7 bases; J trimming: 7 bases; junction bases outside the gene matches: 5. CDR3 region: CASMGQGKNEQFF. The CDR3 DNA is TGTGCCAGCATGGGACAGGGAAAAAATGAGCAGTTCTTC.

This clone appeared a few times. The rearrangement uses TRBV7-8 and TRBJ2-1; D is unclear. Trimming removed 1 base at V and 7 bases at J, with 17 bases between. This CDR3 contains 16 residues. The germline V gene has CDR1 SGHVS and CDR2 FQNEAQ. This chain's CDR3 is CASSLVGFSGRNEQFF. The CDR3 DNA sequence: TGTGCCAGCAGCTTAGTTGGCTTTTCGGGTCGGAATGAGCAGTTCTTC.

This clone was found a few times. V and J are TRBV18 and TRBJ2-1, with TRBD1 as a possible D gene (5 bases). The V gene's germline CDR1 is KGHSH and CDR2 LQKENI. The CDR3 spans 14 residues. Trimming removed 4 bases from V and 6 bases from J, with 13 bases in between. DNA for the CDR3: TGTGCCAGCTCACAACAGGCTTCTGGCAATGAGCAGTTCTTC. This codes for CASSQQASGNEQFF.

The chain employs TRBV5-1 and TRBJ2-1; D is unclear. Deletions cut 0 bases from V and 0 bases from J, with 16 bases between. The germline V gene encodes CDR1 SGHRS and CDR2 YFSETQ. This CDR3 contains 18 residues. CDR3 sequence reads: CASSLDSLGFSSYNEQFF. In DNA, the CDR3 is TGCGCCAGCAGCTTGGACTCACTCGGCTTTAGCTCCTACAATGAGCAGTTCTTC.

This clone was observed a handful of times. The chain has TRBV5-1 and TRBJ2-5; 9 positions match TRBD1. The end of the DNA is better explained by TRBJ2-7, so the J call may be wrong. The CDR3 runs to 14 residues. Germline V gene data show CDR1 as SGHRS and CDR2 as YFSETQ. This CDR3 is CASSQGQGHYEQYF. Written as DNA, the CDR3 is TGCGCCAGCAGCCAGGGACAGGGTCACTACGAGCAGTACTTC.